This TCR beta chain was obtained from a study of T cells in Graves' hyperthyroidism and ophthalmopathy. Study summary: Sampling of peripheral blood happened at initial diagnosis, prior to any treatment.

Hyperthyroidism of Graves' type that showed no ophthalmopathy progression within 18 months was stable. RNA transcripts gave rise to amplified TCR beta CDR3 regions. A first-round RT-PCR of the TCR CDR3 used the HTBI primer set. Each CDR3 protein is one row after TCRdb ran MiXCR on the multiplex PCR reads. The sample consists of about 500,000 distinct CDR3 sequences, over 15% of them appearing once. This clonotype showed up many times. This TCR came from a woman aged 18-29 years with Graves' hyperthyroidism. Sequencing used blood.

The CDR3 region has the DNA TGTGCCAGCAGCTTGGACGTTGGGACGTTGAACACTGAAGCTTTCTTT. The encoded protein is CASSLDVGTLNTEAFF. The chain links TRBV5-8 to TRBJ1-1; possibly TRBD1 for D (5 bases). The CDR3 length is 16 residues. CDR1 SGHTS and CDR2 YDEGEE come from the germline V gene. V gave up 0 bases and J gave up 0 bases, with 12 bases separating them.